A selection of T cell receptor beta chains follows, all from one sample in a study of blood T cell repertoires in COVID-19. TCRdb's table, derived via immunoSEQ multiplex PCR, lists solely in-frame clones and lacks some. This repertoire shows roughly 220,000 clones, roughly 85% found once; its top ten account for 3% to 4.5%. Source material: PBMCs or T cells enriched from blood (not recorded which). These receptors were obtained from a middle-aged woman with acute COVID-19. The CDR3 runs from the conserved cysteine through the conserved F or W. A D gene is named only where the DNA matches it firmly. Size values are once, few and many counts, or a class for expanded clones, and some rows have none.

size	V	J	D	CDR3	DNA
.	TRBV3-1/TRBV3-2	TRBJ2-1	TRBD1	CASNKGANRDEQFF	TGTGCCAGCAATAAGGGGGCAAATAGAGATGAGCAGTTCTTC
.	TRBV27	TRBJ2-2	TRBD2	CASGGGLAGTTGELFF	TGTGCCAGCGGGGGGGGACTAGCGGGAACAACCGGGGAGCTGTTTTTT
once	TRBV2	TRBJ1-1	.	CASSEAIPGEAFF	TGTGCCAGCAGTGAAGCGATTCCCGGTGAAGCTTTCTTT
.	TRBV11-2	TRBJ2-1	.	CASSLRLEGASHNEQFF	TGTGCCAGCAGCTTACGGCTGGAGGGGGCTTCTCACAATGAGCAGTTCTTC
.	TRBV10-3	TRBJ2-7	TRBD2	CAITGITSGEDGVYEQYF	TGTGCCATCACTGGCATAACTAGCGGTGAGGATGGGGTCTACGAGCAGTACTTC
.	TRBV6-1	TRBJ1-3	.	CASSDSVNTIYF	TGTGCCAGCAGTGATTCGGTGAACACCATATATTTT
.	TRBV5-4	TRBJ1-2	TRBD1	CASSQGAENYGYTF	TGTGCCAGCAGCCAGGGGGCAGAAAACTATGGCTACACCTTC
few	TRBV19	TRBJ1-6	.	CASSIGTSSYNSPLHF	TGTGCCAGTAGTATAGGAACGAGCTCCTATAATTCACCCCTCCACTTT
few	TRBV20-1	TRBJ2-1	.	CSASRGGLPNNEQFF	TGCAGTGCTAGTAGAGGTGGACTACCAAACAATGAGCAGTTCTTC
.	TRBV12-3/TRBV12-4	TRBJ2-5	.	CASRPGNQETQYF	TGTGCCAGCAGACCGGGAAACCAAGAGACCCAGTACTTC
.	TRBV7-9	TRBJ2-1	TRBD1	CASSLTGGGSRGGNEQFF	TGTGCCAGCAGCCTTACAGGGGGCGGCTCGCGGGGCGGTAATGAGCAGTTCTTC
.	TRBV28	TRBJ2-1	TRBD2	CASILRGRAFEQFF	TGTGCCAGCATTTTAAGAGGGAGGGCCTTTGAGCAGTTCTTC
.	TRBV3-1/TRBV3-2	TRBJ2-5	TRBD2	CASSHWEGTQETQYF	TGTGCCAGCAGCCATTGGGAGGGTACCCAAGAGACCCAGTACTTC
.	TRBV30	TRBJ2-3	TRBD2	CAWTTWGGSTDTQYF	TGTGCCTGGACCACGTGGGGGGGAAGCACAGATACGCAGTATTTT
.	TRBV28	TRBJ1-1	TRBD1	CASSLFRTGGRGAFF	TGTGCCAGCAGTTTATTCCGGACAGGGGGCCGTGGAGCTTTCTTT
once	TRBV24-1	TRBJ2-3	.	CATSEGLLGGGPDTQYF	TGTGCCACCAGTGAGGGACTTTTAGGTGGTGGCCCGGATACGCAGTATTTT
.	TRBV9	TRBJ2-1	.	CASSVAGTGNEQFF	TGTGCCAGCAGCGTAGCAGGGACTGGCAATGAGCAGTTCTTC
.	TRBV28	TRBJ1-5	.	CASSSPWGEFNQPQHF	TGTGCCAGCAGTTCGCCTTGGGGGGAATTCAATCAGCCCCAGCATTTT
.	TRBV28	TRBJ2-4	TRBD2	CASSSGTSRNIQYF	TGTGCCAGCAGCTCCGGGACTAGTCGGAACATTCAGTACTTC
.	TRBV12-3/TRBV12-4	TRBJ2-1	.	CASRRTGNEQFF	TGTGCCAGCAGGCGGACTGGCAATGAGCAGTTCTTC
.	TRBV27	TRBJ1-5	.	CASSLSGQGGQPQHF	TGTGCCAGCAGTTTATCAGGGCAGGGAGGTCAGCCCCAGCATTTT
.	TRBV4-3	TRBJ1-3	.	CASSQEGGPGNTIYF	TGCGCCAGCAGCCAAGAGGGGGGTCCTGGAAACACCATATATTTT
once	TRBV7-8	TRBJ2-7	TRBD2	CASSLLAGVGEQYF	TGTGCCAGCAGCCTTCTAGCGGGAGTGGGGGAGCAGTACTTC
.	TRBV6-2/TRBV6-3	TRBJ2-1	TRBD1	CASSRDRGRSVNEQFF	TGTGCCAGCAGTCGGGACAGGGGGAGGTCGGTCAATGAGCAGTTCTTC
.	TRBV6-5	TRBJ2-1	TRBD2	CASSPIAGGWNEQFF	TGTGCCAGCAGTCCGATAGCGGGAGGATGGAATGAGCAGTTCTTC
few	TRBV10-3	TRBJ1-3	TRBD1	CAIGAGGTGNTIYF	TGTGCCATCGGGGCAGGGGGAACTGGAAACACCATATATTTT
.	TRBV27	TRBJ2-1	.	CASSSSAGQFF	TGTGCCAGCAGTTCCTCCGCGGGACAGTTCTTC
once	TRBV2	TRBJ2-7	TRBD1	CASSEPSDRGSYSYEQYF	TGTGCCAGCAGTGAACCCTCAGACAGGGGATCCTACTCCTACGAGCAGTACTTC
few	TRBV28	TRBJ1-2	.	CASSRDYGYTF	TGTGCCAGCAGCAGGGACTACGGCTACACCTTC
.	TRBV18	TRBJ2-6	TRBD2	CASSPRREGLSAGANVLTF	TGTGCCAGCTCACCACGACGGGAGGGCCTCTCCGCTGGGGCCAACGTCCTGACTTTC
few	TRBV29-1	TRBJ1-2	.	CSVERGKANYGYTF	TGCAGCGTTGAAAGGGGAAAAGCAAACTATGGCTACACCTTC
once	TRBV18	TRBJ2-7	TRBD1	CASSPGQDGYEQYF	TGTGCCAGCTCACCAGGACAGGACGGCTACGAGCAGTACTTC
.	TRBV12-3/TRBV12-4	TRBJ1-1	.	CASSPLGDAEAFF	TGTGCCAGCAGCCCGTTAGGGGATGCTGAAGCTTTCTTT
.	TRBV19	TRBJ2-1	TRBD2	CASSLVGGNNEQFF	TGTGCCAGTAGTCTCGTGGGAGGGAACAATGAGCAGTTCTTC
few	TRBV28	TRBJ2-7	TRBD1	CASSLIVLGQGQDEQYF	TGTGCCAGCAGTTTAATCGTCCTAGGACAGGGACAGGACGAGCAGTACTTC
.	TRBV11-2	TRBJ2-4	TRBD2	CASSTRGGMVHIQYF	TGTGCCAGCAGCACTCGGGGAGGGATGGTCCACATTCAGTACTTC
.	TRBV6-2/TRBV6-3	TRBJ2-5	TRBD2	CASSLPSGGSTQETQYF	TGTGCCAGCAGTTTACCGTCAGGCGGGAGCACCCAAGAGACCCAGTACTTC
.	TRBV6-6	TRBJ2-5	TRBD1	CASRDRGEPANF	TGTGCCAGCAGGGACAGGGGCGAACCGGCCAACTTC
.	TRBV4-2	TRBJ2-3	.	CATGETGSSTDTQYF	TGTGCCACGGGGGAGACAGGGTCGAGCACAGATACGCAGTATTTT
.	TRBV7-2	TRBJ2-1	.	CASSIDSAGLYNEQFF	TGTGCCAGCAGCATAGATTCGGCGGGTTTGTACAATGAGCAGTTCTTC
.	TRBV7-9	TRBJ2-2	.	CASREIVTGELFF	TGTGCCAGCAGGGAGATAGTGACCGGGGAGCTGTTTTTT
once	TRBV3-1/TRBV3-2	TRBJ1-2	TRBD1	CASSQAQGAQGYTF	TGTGCTAGCAGCCAAGCCCAGGGGGCGCAAGGCTACACCTTC
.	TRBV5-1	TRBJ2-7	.	CASSLSGYEQYF	TGCGCCAGCAGCCTGTCAGGCTACGAGCAGTACTTC
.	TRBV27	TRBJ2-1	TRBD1	CASSLRGTARNNEQFF	TGTGCCAGCAGTTTACGTGGGACAGCCAGAAACAATGAGCAGTTCTTC
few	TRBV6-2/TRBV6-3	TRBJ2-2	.	CASIPAEAIYTGELFF	TGTGCCAGCATCCCCGCCGAGGCTATCTACACCGGGGAGCTGTTTTTT
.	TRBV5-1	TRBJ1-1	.	CASSLANVNTEAFF	TGCGCCAGCAGCTTGGCCAATGTTAACACTGAAGCTTTCTTT
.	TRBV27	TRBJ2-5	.	CASRLVGSLETQYF	TGTGCCAGCAGACTAGTAGGTTCACTAGAGACCCAGTACTTC
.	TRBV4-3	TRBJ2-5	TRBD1	CASSPWRDRGETQYF	TGCGCCAGCAGCCCGTGGAGGGACAGGGGTGAGACCCAGTACTTC